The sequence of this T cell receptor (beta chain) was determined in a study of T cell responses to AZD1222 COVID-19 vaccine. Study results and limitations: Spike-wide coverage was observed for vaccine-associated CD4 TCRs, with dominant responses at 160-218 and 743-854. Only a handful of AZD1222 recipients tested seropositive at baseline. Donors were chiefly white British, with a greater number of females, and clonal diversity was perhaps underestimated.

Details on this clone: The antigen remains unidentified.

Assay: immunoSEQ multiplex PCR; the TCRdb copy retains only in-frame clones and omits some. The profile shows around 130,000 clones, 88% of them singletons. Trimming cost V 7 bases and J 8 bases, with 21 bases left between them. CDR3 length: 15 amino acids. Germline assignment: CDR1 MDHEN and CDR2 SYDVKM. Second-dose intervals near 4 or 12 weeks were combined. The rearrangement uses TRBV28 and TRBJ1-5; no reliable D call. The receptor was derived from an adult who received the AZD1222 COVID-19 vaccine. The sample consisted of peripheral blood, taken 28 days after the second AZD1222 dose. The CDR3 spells CASTPPRGFQKPQHF. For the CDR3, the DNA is TGTGCCAGCACCCCCCCCCGGGGATTCCAGAAGCCCCAGCATTTT.